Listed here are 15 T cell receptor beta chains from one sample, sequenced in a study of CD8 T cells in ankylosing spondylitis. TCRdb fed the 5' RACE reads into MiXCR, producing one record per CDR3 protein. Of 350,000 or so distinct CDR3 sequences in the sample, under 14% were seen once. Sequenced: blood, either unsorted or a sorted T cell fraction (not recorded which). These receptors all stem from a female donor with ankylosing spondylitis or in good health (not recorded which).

The CDR3 region has the DNA TGTGCCAGCTCACTCATCATGTTAGCGGTAGACACCGGGGAGCTGTTTTTT. This codes for CASSLIMLAVDTGELFF. J is TRBJ2-2 and V is TRBV18; D perhaps matches TRBD2 (6 bases). CDR1 KGHSH and CDR2 LQKENI come from the germline V gene. This CDR3 comprises 17 residues. Between the trimmed V and J ends, which lost 4 bases and 3 bases, there was a span of 18 bases.

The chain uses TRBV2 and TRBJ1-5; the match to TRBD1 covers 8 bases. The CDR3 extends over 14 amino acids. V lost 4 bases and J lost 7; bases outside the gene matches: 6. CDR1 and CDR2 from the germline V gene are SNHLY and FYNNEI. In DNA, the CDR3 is TGTGCCAGCAGTGTATCAGGGGGCCGGCAGCCCCAGCATTTT. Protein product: CASSVSGGRQPQHF.

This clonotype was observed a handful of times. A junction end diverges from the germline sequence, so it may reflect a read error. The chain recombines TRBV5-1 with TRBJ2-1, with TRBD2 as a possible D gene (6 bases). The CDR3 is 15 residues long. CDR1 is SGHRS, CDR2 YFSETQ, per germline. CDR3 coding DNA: TGCGCCAGCAGTTTGGGCGGAGGGGATGGCAATGAGCAGTTCTTC. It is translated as CASSLGGGDGNEQFF.

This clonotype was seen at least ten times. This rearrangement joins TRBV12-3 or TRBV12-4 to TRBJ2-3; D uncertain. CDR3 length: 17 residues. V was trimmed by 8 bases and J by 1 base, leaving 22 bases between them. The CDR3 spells CASAPAGLPRGTDTQYF. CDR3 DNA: TGTGCCAGCGCCCCCGCCGGGTTACCGCGAGGCACAGATACGCAGTATTTT.

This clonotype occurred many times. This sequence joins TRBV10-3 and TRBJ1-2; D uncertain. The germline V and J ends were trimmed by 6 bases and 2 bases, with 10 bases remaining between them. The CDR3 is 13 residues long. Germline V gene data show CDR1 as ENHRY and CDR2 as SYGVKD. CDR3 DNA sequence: TGTGCCATCAGCGACCGCCGGAACTATGGCTACACCTTC. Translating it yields CAISDRRNYGYTF.

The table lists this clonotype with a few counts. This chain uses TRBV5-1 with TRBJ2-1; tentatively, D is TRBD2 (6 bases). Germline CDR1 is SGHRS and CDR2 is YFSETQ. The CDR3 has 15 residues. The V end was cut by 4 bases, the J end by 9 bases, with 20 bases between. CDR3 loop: CASSRDGGIGGEQFF. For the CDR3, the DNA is TGCGCCAGCAGCAGGGACGGGGGTATTGGGGGTGAGCAGTTCTTC.

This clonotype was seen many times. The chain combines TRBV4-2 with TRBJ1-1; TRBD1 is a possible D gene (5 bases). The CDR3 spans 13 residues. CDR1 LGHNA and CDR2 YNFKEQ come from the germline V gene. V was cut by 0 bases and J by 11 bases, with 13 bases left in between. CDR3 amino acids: CASSQEGKGTAFF. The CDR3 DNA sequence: TGTGCCAGCAGCCAAGAGGGGAAAGGGACCGCTTTCTTT.

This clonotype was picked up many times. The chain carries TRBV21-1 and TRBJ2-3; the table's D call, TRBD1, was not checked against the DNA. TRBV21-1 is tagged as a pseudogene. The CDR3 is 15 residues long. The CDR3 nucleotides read TGTGCCAGCAGCAAAGATGGGGGGCGCACAGATACGCAGTATTTT. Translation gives CASSKDGGRTDTQYF.

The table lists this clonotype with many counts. CDR3 DNA: TGCAGTGCTAGCAATGGCAGGGGTGGGCAGACCCAGTACTTC. Its translation: CSASNGRGGQTQYF. This sequence joins TRBV20-1 and TRBJ2-5; TRBD1 might be the D (6 bases). The length of the CDR3 is 14 residues. The V end was cut by 3 bases, the J end by 6 bases, with 17 bases between. Germline V lookup: CDR1 DFQATT, CDR2 SNEGSKA (reference sequence).

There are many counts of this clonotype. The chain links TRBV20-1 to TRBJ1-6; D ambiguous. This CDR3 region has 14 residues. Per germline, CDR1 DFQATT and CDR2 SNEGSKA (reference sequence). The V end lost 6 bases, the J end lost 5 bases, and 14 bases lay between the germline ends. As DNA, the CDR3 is TGCAGTGCAAAACAAGTGACTCATAATTCACCCCTCCACTTT. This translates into CSAKQVTHNSPLHF.

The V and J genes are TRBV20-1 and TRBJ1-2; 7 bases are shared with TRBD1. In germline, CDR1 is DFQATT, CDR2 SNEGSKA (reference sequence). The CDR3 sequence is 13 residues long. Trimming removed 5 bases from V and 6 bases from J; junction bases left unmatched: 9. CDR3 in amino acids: CSAPDRLAHGYTF. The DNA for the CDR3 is TGCAGTGCTCCGGACAGGCTTGCCCATGGCTACACCTTC.

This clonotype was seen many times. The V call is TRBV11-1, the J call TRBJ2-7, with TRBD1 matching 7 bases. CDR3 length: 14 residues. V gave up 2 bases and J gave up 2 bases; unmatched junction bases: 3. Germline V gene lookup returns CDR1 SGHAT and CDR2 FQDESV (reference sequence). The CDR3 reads CASSLRQGPYEQYF. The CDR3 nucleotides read TGTGCCAGCAGCTTAAGACAGGGTCCCTACGAGCAGTACTTC.

The CDR3 loop reads CASSWGITDTQYF. The CDR3 DNA reads as TGTGCCAGCAGTTGGGGAATCACAGATACGCAGTATTTT. The chain has TRBV28 and TRBJ2-3; unclear D gene. The germline V gene has CDR1 MDHEN and CDR2 SYDVKM. V dropped 4 bases and J dropped 2 bases, with 7 bases sitting between them. This CDR3 is built from 13 residues.

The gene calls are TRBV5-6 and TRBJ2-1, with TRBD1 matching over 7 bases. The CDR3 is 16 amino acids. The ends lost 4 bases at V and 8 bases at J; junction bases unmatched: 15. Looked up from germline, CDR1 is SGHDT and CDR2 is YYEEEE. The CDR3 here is CASSPPRAGGRDEQFF. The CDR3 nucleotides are TGTGCCAGCAGCCCACCTAGGGCAGGGGGACGGGATGAGCAGTTCTTC.

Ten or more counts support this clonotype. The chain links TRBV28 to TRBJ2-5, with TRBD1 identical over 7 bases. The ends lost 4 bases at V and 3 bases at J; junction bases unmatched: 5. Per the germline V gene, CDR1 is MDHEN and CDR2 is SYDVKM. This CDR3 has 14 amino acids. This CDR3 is CASSSGQHKETQYF. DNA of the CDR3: TGTGCCAGCAGTTCGGGACAGCACAAAGAGACCCAGTACTTC.